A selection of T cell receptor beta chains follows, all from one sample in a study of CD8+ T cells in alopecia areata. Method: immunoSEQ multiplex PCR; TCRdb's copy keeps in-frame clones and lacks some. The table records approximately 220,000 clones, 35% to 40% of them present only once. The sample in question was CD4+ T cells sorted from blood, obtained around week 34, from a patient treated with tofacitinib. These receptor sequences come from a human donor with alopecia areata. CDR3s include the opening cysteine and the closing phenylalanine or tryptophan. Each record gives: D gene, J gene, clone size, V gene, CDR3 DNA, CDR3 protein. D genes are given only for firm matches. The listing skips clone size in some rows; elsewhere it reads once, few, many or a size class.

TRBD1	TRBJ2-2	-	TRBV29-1	TGCAGCGTTGAAGCCGGGACAGAAAACACCGGGGAGCTGTTTTTT	CSVEAGTENTGELFF
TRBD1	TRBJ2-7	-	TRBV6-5	TGTGCCAGCAGTTACCACGGGACAGCCTCCTACGAGCAGTACTTC	CASSYHGTASYEQYF
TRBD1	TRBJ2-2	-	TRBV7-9	TGTGCCAGGGGGCGCGGGACAGGGAACACCGGGGAGCTGTTTTTT	CARGRGTGNTGELFF
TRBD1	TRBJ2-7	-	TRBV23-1	TGCGCCAGCAGTCCTGCGGACAGGGCTTACGAGCAGTACTTC	CASSPADRAYEQYF
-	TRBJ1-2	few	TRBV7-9	TGTGCCAGCAGCCCCACAGGGTCCTATGGCTACACCTTC	CASSPTGSYGYTF
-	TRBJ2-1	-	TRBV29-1	TGCAGCGTTGGTGCCAGATTCTCCTACAATGAGCAGTTCTTC	CSVGARFSYNEQFF
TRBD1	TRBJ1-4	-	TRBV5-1	TGCGCCAGCAGCACAGGGGCAACTAATGAAAAACTGTTTTTT	CASSTGATNEKLFF
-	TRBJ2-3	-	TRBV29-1	TGCAGCGTGCCCAGACCTGGACATACGCAGTATTTT	CSVPRPGHTQYF
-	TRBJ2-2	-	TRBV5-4	TGTGCCAGCAGCCCCAAAACATCGAACACCGGGGAGCTGTTTTTT	CASSPKTSNTGELFF
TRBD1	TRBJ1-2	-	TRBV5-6	TGTGCCAGCAGCAACTCGGACAGGCCCTCGAGTGGCTACACCTTC	CASSNSDRPSSGYTF
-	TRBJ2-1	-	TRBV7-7	TGTGCTAGCAGCTTTTCCCGGGATAATGAGCAGTTCTTC	CASSFSRDNEQFF
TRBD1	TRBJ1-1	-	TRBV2	TGTGCCAGCAGTGGGGGACAGGGGGCAGGAAACACTGAAGCTTTCTTT	CASSGGQGAGNTEAFF
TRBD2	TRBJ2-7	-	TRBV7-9	TGTGCCAGCAGCTCTCCTAGCGGGAGCGACGAGCAGTACTTC	CASSSPSGSDEQYF
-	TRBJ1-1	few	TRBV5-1	TGCGCCAGCAGCTTGCGTCCAAGGGGGAATAAGAACACTGAAGCTTTCTTT	CASSLRPRGNKNTEAFF
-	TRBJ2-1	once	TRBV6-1	TGTGCCAGCAGTGAAGTAGGTTTGGGCCAGCAGTTCTTC	CASSEVGLGQQFF
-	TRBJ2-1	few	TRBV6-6	TGTGCCAGCAGCAGTTCCGACAGGTACAATGAGCAGTTCTTC	CASSSSDRYNEQFF
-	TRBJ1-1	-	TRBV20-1	TGCAGCACAGCCGAGAACACTGAAGCTTTCTTT	CSTAENTEAFF
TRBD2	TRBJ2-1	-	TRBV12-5	TGTGCTAGTGGTTTGGTACTAGCGGCAAAATACAATGAGCAGTTCTTC	CASGLVLAAKYNEQFF
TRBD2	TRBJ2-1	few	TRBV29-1	TGCAGCGCTCCCTCCCCAGCGGGACTCGACAATGAGCAGTTCTTC	CSAPSPAGLDNEQFF
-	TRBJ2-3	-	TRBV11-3	TGTGCCAGCAGCTTAGGTCTACAACGCACAGATACGCAGTATTTT	CASSLGLQRTDTQYF
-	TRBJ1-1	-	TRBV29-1	TGCAGCGTAATACCAAAAAGCGGAAACACTGAAGCTTTCTTT	CSVIPKSGNTEAFF
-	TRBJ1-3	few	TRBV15	TGTGCCACCAGCGTGACGGACCTTTCTGGAAACACCATATATTTT	CATSVTDLSGNTIYF
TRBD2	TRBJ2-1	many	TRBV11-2	TGTGCCAGCAGCTTTCGGACTAGGGGTGAGCAGTTCTTC	CASSFRTRGEQFF
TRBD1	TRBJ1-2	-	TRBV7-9	TGTGCCAGCAGCTTTGGGACAGGTGGCTACACCTTC	CASSFGTGGYTF
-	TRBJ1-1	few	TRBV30	TGTGCCTGGAGTCAAAGCACAGGGAGCGCTTTCTTT	CAWSQSTGSAFF
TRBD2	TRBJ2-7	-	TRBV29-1	TGCAGCGTGGAATTCGGGACTAGCGGGAGGAGTCAGCAGTACTTC	CSVEFGTSGRSQQYF
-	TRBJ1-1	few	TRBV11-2	TGTGCCAGCAGCTGGTCAAACCTGAACACTGAAGCTTTCTTT	CASSWSNLNTEAFF
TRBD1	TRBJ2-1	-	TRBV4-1	TGCGCCAGCAGCAAGCCGGGACAGAACAATGAGCAGTTCTTC	CASSKPGQNNEQFF
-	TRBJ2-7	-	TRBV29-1	TGCAGCGCTCGACTGGATTACGAGCAGTACTTC	CSARLDYEQYF
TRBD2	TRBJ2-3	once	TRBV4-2	TGTGCCAGCAGCCAAGATTCGGTCCCTAGCGGGGGGACAGATACGCAGTATTTT	CASSQDSVPSGGTDTQYF
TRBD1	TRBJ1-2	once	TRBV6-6	TGTGCCAGCAGTTACTCGGCAGGGGGCGATGGCTACACCTTC	CASSYSAGGDGYTF
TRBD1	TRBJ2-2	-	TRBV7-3	TGTGCCAGCAGCACACCACAGGGGAAGCTGTTTTTT	CASSTPQGKLFF
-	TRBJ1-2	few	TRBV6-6	TGTGCCAGCAGAGGTGGGGGTTCCGTCTATGGCTACACCTTC	CASRGGGSVYGYTF
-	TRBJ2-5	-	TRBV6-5	TGTGCCAGCAGTTCCCCGGGGCAGGGGGAGACCCAGTACTTC	CASSSPGQGETQYF
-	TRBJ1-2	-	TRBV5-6	TGTGCCAGCAGCTTGGATGGAGGGGCGAGGGGCTACACCTTC	CASSLDGGARGYTF
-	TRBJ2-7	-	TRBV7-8	TGTGCCAGCAGCTTAGCAAAAAGAGACAGGGAGCAGTACTTC	CASSLAKRDREQYF
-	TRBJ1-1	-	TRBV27	TGTGCCAGCAGTAACAGGGCCAGCCGTGAAGCTTTCTTT	CASSNRASREAFF
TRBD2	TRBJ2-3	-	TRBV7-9	TGTGCCAGCAGCTTAGATACTAGCGGGAGTGCAGATACGCAGTATTTT	CASSLDTSGSADTQYF
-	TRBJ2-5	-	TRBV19	TGTGCCAGTAGCCCGACAGACCAAGAGACCCAGTACTTC	CASSPTDQETQYF
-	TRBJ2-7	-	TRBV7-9	TGTGCCAGCAGCACGTCCCCGGCCCACTCCTACGAGCAGTACTTC	CASSTSPAHSYEQYF
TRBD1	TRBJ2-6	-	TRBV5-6	TGTGCCAGCAGCTTTGGGGACAGGGAATCTGGGGCCAACGTCCTGACTTTC	CASSFGDRESGANVLTF
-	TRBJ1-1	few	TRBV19	TGTGCCAGTAGTTTTCAGACAGGCGTCATGAACACTGAAGCTTTCTTT	CASSFQTGVMNTEAFF
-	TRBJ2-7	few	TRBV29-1	TGCAGCGTTGACAGGGTGGGGAGCGAGCAGTACTTC	CSVDRVGSEQYF
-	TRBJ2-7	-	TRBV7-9	TGTGCCAGCAGCTTAGGGATTCTACCCGGCGAGCAGTACTTC	CASSLGILPGEQYF
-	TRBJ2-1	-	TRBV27	TGTGCCAGCAGTGGGGGCCCTAGGTCCTACAATGAGCAGTTCTTC	CASSGGPRSYNEQFF
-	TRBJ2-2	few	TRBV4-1	TGCGCCAGCAGCCAAGATCGACCAGGGGTCGGGGAGCTGTTTTTT	CASSQDRPGVGELFF
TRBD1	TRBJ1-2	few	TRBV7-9	TGTGCCAGCAGCTTCCGGGACAGCTCACTCTATGGCTACACCTTC	CASSFRDSSLYGYTF
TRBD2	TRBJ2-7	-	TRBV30	TGTGCCTGGAGTCGGGGGGAGAGCGTCTACGAGCAGTACTTC	CAWSRGESVYEQYF
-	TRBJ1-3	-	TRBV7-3	TGTGCCAGCAGCTTAAGTCAAGGGGGGACAGGAAACACCATATATTTT	CASSLSQGGTGNTIYF
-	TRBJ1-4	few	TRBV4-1	TGCGCCAGCAGCTCCGCCGCTTTTAAGTTTGGTGAAAAACTGTTTTTT	CASSSAAFKFGEKLFF
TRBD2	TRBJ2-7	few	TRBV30	TGTGCCTGTACTGGACGGTCATGGACTAGCGGGAGCTACGAGCAGTACTTC	CACTGRSWTSGSYEQYF
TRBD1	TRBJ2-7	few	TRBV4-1	TGCGCCAGCAGCTCTCCGGGACAGGGCTACGAGCAGTACTTC	CASSSPGQGYEQYF
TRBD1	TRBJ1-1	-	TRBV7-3	TGTGCCAGCAGCTCCGGGACAGGGGGCCCGAACACTGAAGCTTTCTTT	CASSSGTGGPNTEAFF